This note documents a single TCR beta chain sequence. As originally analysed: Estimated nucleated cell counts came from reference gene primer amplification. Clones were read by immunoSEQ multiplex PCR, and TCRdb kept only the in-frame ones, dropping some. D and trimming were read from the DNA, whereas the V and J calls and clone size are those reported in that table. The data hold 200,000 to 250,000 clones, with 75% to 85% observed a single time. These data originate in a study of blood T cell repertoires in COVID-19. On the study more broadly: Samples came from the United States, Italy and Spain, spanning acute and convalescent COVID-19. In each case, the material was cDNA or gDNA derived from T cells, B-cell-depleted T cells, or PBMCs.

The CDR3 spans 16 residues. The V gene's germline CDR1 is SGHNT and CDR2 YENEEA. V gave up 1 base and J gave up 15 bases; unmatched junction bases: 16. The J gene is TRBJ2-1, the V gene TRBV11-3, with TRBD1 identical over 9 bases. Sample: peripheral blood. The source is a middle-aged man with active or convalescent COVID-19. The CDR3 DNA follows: TGTGCCAGCAGCTTAGTAGGGGGACAGGGAGACGACCCCCTGTTCTTC. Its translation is CASSLVGGQGDDPLFF.